Listed below are T cell receptor beta chains from one sample, sequenced in a study of T cell repertoires in cytomegalovirus infection. TCRdb passed the reads through MiXCR, listing each CDR3 protein once. This sample has 150,000 or so distinct CDR3 sequences, with 17% found just once. Source material: CD8+ T cells from PBMCs. The receptors were gathered from a human donor in good health (CMV status not recorded). Some clones in this sample may be carry-over from other donors' samples. CDR3s include the opening cysteine and the closing phenylalanine or tryptophan. The D gene is left open where the match is weak. Not every row has a clone size; where given, it reads once, few, many or a size class.

TRBJ2-7 - 14 - TRBV6-2/TRBV6-3 CASSSWGPSFEQYF TGTGCCAGCAGTTCGTGGGGGCCAAGTTTCGAGCAGTACTTC
TRBJ2-7 - 14 TRBD1 TRBV6-1 CASRTDRGRDEQYF TGTGCCAGCAGAACCGACAGGGGACGGGACGAGCAGTACTTC
TRBJ2-2 few 17 TRBD1 TRBV7-9 CASSLPMGQANTGELFF TGTGCCAGCAGCCTACCCATGGGACAGGCGAACACCGGGGAGCTGTTTTTT
TRBJ2-5 many 15 TRBD2 TRBV7-2 CASSLGGGAGETQYF TGTGCCAGCAGCTTAGGCGGGGGGGCTGGAGAGACCCAGTACTTC
TRBJ2-1 - 15 - TRBV11-1 CASSYPRGTYNEQFF TGTGCCAGCAGCTATCCTAGAGGAACCTACAATGAGCAGTTCTTC
TRBJ2-7 - 14 - TRBV20-1 CSADRRGAGYEQYF TGCAGTGCTGACCGCAGGGGCGCGGGCTACGAGCAGTACTTC
TRBJ2-2 - 14 - TRBV15 CATSRHQNTGELFF TGTGCCACCAGCAGGCATCAGAACACCGGGGAGCTGTTTTTT
TRBJ2-1 - 15 - TRBV7-8 CASSLAQLIYNEQFF TGTGCCAGCAGCTTAGCCCAGCTTATCTACAATGAGCAGTTCTTC
TRBJ2-7 - 15 TRBD1 TRBV7-9 CASSYSDRGRHEQYF TGTGCCAGCAGCTATTCCGACAGGGGGCGGCACGAGCAGTACTTC
TRBJ2-3 few 18 TRBD2 TRBV7-2 CASSLRLAGVLDTDTQYF TGTGCCAGCAGCTTACGGCTAGCGGGAGTCCTGGACACAGATACGCAGTATTTT
TRBJ2-1 few 14 TRBD2 TRBV12-3/TRBV12-4 CASSLLADYNEQFF TGTGCCAGCAGTTTACTAGCGGATTACAATGAGCAGTTCTTC
TRBJ2-2 - 19 - TRBV6-5 CASSYPPGGGQGDTGELFF TGTGCCAGCAGTTATCCCCCGGGAGGGGGACAGGGTGACACCGGGGAGCTGTTTTTT
TRBJ2-1 few 18 TRBD2 TRBV7-3 CASTGTSGSWPQQGGQFF TGTGCCAGCACCGGGACTAGCGGGAGTTGGCCCCAACAAGGCGGGCAGTTCTTC
TRBJ1-2 - 14 TRBD1 TRBV6-5 CASRSRDRVYGYTF TGTGCCAGCAGGTCCCGGGACAGGGTCTATGGCTACACCTTC
TRBJ1-1 - 12 - TRBV6-6 CASVLGGTEAFF TGTGCCAGCGTTCTCGGGGGCACTGAAGCTTTCTTT
TRBJ2-1 - 12 - TRBV6-2/TRBV6-3 CASSYGREQQFF TGTGCCAGCAGTTACGGCCGGGAACAGCAGTTCTTC
TRBJ1-3 - 16 - TRBV25-1 CASSEYGGPTGNTIYF TGTGCCAGCAGTGAATATGGGGGCCCCACTGGAAACACCATATATTTT
TRBJ2-1 - 16 - TRBV29-1 CSVEGSPRGSYNEQFF TGCAGCGTTGAAGGTTCGCCCAGGGGTTCCTACAATGAGCAGTTCTTC
TRBJ2-1 - 12 - TRBV7-2 CASVIRGNEQFF TGTGCCAGCGTCATCAGGGGCAATGAGCAGTTCTTC
TRBJ2-1 - 16 - TRBV7-8 CASSLGAGEVYNEQFF TGTGCCAGCAGCTTAGGAGCCGGTGAGGTCTACAATGAGCAGTTCTTC
TRBJ2-1 - 14 TRBD1 TRBV7-8 CASSRRDSYNEQFF TGTGCCAGCTCCCGCCGGGACAGCTACAATGAGCAGTTCTTC
TRBJ2-1 - 15 TRBD1 TRBV5-1 CASSTEGAHYNEQFF TGCGCCAGCAGCACCGAGGGGGCCCATTACAATGAGCAGTTCTTC